The 9 T cell receptor beta chains listed next were all sequenced from one sample in a study of identical twins. TCRdb passed the 5' RACE reads through MiXCR, listing each CDR3 protein once. The table has around 1.7 million distinct CDR3 sequences, 25% to 35% seen once. The specimen was cord blood. The receptor source for this set is a newborn girl in good health.

This chain links TRBV25-1 with TRBJ2-4; no definite D call. Near its end, the DNA agrees better with TRBJ2-7, so the J call may be wrong. This CDR3 has 13 amino acids. Germline V CDR1 and CDR2: MGHDK, SYGVNS. CDR3 nucleotides: TGTGCCAGCAGTGAGGCCCTTTTAAGCGAGCAGTACTTC. Encoded protein: CASSEALLSEQYF.

In this sample, this clonotype turned up a few times. The chain is built from TRBV27 and TRBJ2-7; 13 bases align to TRBD2. The CDR3 covers 16 residues. Germline assignment: CDR1 MNHEY and CDR2 SMNVEV (reference sequence). Germline trimming cut 1 base from V and 3 bases from J; bases unmatched to any gene: 3. CDR3 nucleotide sequence: TGTGCCAGCAGTTTATTCAGGACTAGCGGGAGCTACGAGCAGTACTTC. Amino acids: CASSLFRTSGSYEQYF.

This clonotype has at least ten counts. The rearrangement links TRBV11-2 to TRBJ2-3, with 8 nucleotides matching TRBD2. There are 15 residues in the CDR3. V lost 3 bases and J lost 2; bases outside the gene matches: 4. Germline values: CDR1 SGHAT, CDR2 FQNNGV. CDR3 coding DNA: TGTGCCAGCAGCTTCCAGCGGGGGTACACAGATACGCAGTATTTT. Its protein product is CASSFQRGYTDTQYF.

V is TRBV20-1 and J is TRBJ2-5, with 7 bases lining up with TRBD2. V was pared by 5 bases and J by 5 bases, with 8 bases of the junction left unmatched. Germline V CDR1 and CDR2: DFQATT, SNEGSKA (reference sequence). This CDR3 region has 13 residues. The CDR3: CSARRAGSETQYF. The CDR3 coding sequence is TGCAGTGCTCGGAGAGCGGGGAGTGAGACCCAGTACTTC.

This clonotype was seen a handful of times. The chain uses TRBV18 and TRBJ2-7; maybe TRBD2 (6 bases). Per the germline V gene, CDR1 is KGHSH and CDR2 is LQKENI. Trimming removed 1 base from V and 2 bases from J, with 15 bases in between. There are 16 residues in the CDR3. Here the CDR3 DNA reads TGTGCCAGCTCACCACATCCGGGAGACCCCACCTACGAGCAGTACTTC. This sequence encodes CASSPHPGDPTYEQYF. The full variable domain, rest sourced from reference TRBV18 and TRBJ2-7, is NAGVMQNPRHLVRRRGQEARLRCSPMKGHSHVYWYRQLPEEGLKFMVYLQKENIIDESGMPKERFSAEFPKEGPSILRIQQVVRGDSAAYFCASSPHPGDPTYEQYFGPGTRLTVT.

The chain uses TRBV20-1 and TRBJ2-1; 7 nucleotides match TRBD2. From germline, CDR1 is DFQATT and CDR2 SNEGSKA (reference sequence). The CDR3 loop spans 15 amino acids. With 2 bases clipped from V and 5 bases from J, the junction kept 9 bases outside the gene matches. The CDR3 DNA reads TGCAGTGCTAGACGGCTTGCGGGAGCGAACAATGAGCAGTTCTTC. Amino acid sequence: CSARRLAGANNEQFF.

J is TRBJ2-1 and V is TRBV28; D is ambiguous. With 6 bases removed from V and 2 bases from J, the gap between germline ends came to 8 bases. In germline, CDR1 is MDHEN, CDR2 SYDVKM. This CDR3 is built from 13 residues. The DNA for the CDR3 is TGTGCCAGCAGGGGCCCGGCCTACAATGAGCAGTTCTTC. Residues: CASRGPAYNEQFF. The whole variable domain, remainder taken from reference TRBV28 and TRBJ2-1, is DVKVTQSSRYLVKRTGEKVFLECVQDMDHENMFWYRQDPGLGLRLIYFSYDVKMKEKGDIPEGYSVSREKKERFSLILESASTNQTSMYLCASRGPAYNEQFFGPGTRLTVL.

This clonotype was counted a few times. The rearrangement links TRBV20-1 to TRBJ2-3; 12 bases map to TRBD2. Germline CDR1 DFQATT, CDR2 SNEGSKA (reference sequence). Trimming at V came to 6 bases and at J to 8 bases, leaving 9 bases not matched to a gene. This CDR3 contains 14 residues. This CDR3 reads CSAATSGRIGTQYF. CDR3 coding DNA: TGCAGTGCGGCCACTAGCGGGAGGATCGGTACGCAGTATTTT.

This clonotype showed up many times. The V gene is TRBV27, the J gene TRBJ2-7; D is uncertain. The CDR3 covers 12 residues. V lost 5 bases and J 0 bases, leaving 5 bases between the germline ends. CDR1 and CDR2 from the germline V gene are MNHEY and SMNVEV (reference sequence). Here the CDR3 DNA reads TGTGCCAGCAGTCCCCCCTCCTACGAGCAGTACTTC. Translation gives CASSPPSYEQYF.